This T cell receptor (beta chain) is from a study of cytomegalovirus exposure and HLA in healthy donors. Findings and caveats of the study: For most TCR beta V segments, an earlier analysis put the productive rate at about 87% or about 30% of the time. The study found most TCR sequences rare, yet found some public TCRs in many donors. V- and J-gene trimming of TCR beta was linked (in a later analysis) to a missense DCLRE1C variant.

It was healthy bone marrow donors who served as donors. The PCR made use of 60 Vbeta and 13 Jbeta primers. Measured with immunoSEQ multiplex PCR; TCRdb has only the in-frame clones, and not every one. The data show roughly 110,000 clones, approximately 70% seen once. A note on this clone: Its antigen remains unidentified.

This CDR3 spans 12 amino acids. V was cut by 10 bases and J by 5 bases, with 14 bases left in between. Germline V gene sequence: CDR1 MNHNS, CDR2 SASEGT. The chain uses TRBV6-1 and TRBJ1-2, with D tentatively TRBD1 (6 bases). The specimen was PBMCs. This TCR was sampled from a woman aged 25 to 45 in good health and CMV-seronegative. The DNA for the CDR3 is TGTGCCACCACAGGGTGGGGATATGGCTACACCTTC. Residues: CATTGWGYGYTF.